These 25 T cell receptor beta chains originate from one sample sequenced in a study of T cell responses to AZD1222 COVID-19 vaccine. Profiled with immunoSEQ multiplex PCR; TCRdb holds only in-frame clones, not every one. The sample consists of 100,000 to 150,000 clones, over 90% of them appearing once. The sequenced sample was peripheral blood, obtained on day 0 of AZD1222 vaccination. These receptors were collected from an adult in good health.

DNA for the CDR3: TGTGCCAGCTCACCACCGTTGGGCACTGAAGCTTTCTTT. Protein: CASSPPLGTEAFF. The chain recombines TRBV18 with TRBJ1-1; D is ambiguous. Trimming took off 0 bases at V and 4 bases at J, with 6 bases between the two ends. Germline V gives CDR1 KGHSH, CDR2 LQKENI. The CDR3 runs 13 residues.

V usage is TRBV19 and J usage is TRBJ2-7; perhaps TRBD2 as D (6 bases). CDR1 is LNHDA and CDR2 is SQIVND in the germline V gene (reference sequence). The V and J ends lost 6 bases and 7 bases respectively, with 22 bases between them. This CDR3 has 15 residues. The DNA for the CDR3 is TGTGCCAGTAGCCTCAAGGACTATGTCGGGGAAGAGCAGTACTTC. This encodes CASSLKDYVGEEQYF.

The sample holds one count of this clone. CDR3 in DNA: TGTGCCAGCAGTTTCTCAATTTCCGCCTACGAGCAGTACTTC. This gives the protein CASSFSISAYEQYF. The chain combines TRBV28 with TRBJ2-7; unclear D gene. From germline, CDR1 is MDHEN and CDR2 SYDVKM. Trimming stripped 3 bases from V and 2 bases from J, with 11 bases between. This CDR3 has 14 amino acids.

The chain has TRBV25-1 and TRBJ2-7; a weak D match, TRBD1 (5 bases). Germline CDR1 MGHDK, CDR2 SYGVNS. Trimming took off 8 bases at V and 4 bases at J, with 18 bases between the two ends. This CDR3 contains 14 residues. The CDR3 protein is CASGHPTARYEQYF. CDR3 sequence (DNA): TGTGCCAGCGGGCACCCGACAGCAAGATACGAGCAGTACTTC.

The V call is TRBV5-1, the J call TRBJ1-2; the match to TRBD1 covers 8 bases. V lost 4 bases and J lost 8; bases outside the gene matches: 4. Germline CDR1 SGHRS, CDR2 YFSETQ. CDR3 length: 12 amino acids. The CDR3 sequence: CASSRTGWGYTF. In DNA form, the CDR3 reads TGCGCCAGCAGCAGGACAGGGTGGGGCTACACCTTC.

The V gene is TRBV3-1 (or the pseudogene TRBV3-2), the J gene TRBJ2-5; tentatively, D is TRBD1 or TRBD2 (5 bases each). The germline V gene has CDR1 LGHDT and CDR2 YNNKEL (reference sequence). This CDR3 has 13 amino acids. The V end lost 9 bases, the J end lost 5 bases, and 16 bases lay between the germline ends. CDR3 in DNA: TGTGCCAGTAGAGGCCGGGGCATGGAGACCCAGTACTTC. Residues: CASRGRGMETQYF.

This rearrangement joins TRBV5-1 to TRBJ2-1; D possibly corresponds to TRBD1 (5 bases). Germline-derived CDR1 and CDR2 are SGHRS and YFSETQ. V was cut by 2 bases and J by 10 bases, with 19 bases left in between. The CDR3 is 15 residues long. In nucleotides, the CDR3 is TGCGCCAGCAGCTTTGGGGCAAAGGGTACAATCGAGCAGTTCTTC. It is translated as CASSFGAKGTIEQFF.

The V call is TRBV7-2, the J call TRBJ1-2, with D unclear. V was clipped by 1 base and J by 5 bases, with 8 bases between them. The length of the CDR3 is 13 residues. Germline assignment: CDR1 SGHTA and CDR2 FQGNSA. DNA of the CDR3: TGTGCCAGCAGCTTAGATTTAGAGTATGGCTACACCTTC. Its translation: CASSLDLEYGYTF. Using reference TRBV7-2 and TRBJ1-2 for the parts outside the CDR3, the full variable domain is GAGVSQSPSNKVTEKGKDVELRCDPISGHTALYWYRQSLGQGLEFLIYFQGNSAPDKSGLPSDRFSAERTGGSVSTLTIQRTQQEDSAVYLCASSLDLEYGYTFGSGTRLTVV.

This rearrangement joins TRBV19 to TRBJ2-3, with D maybe TRBD1 (6 bases). Trimming took 4 bases from V and 2 from J, leaving 16 bases between them. The CDR3 runs 16 residues. The germline V gene has CDR1 LNHDA and CDR2 SQIVND (reference sequence). The CDR3 nucleotides read TGTGCCAGTAGTAAAATCGGGACACTTAACACAGATACGCAGTATTTT. Protein: CASSKIGTLNTDTQYF.

This chain uses TRBV19 with TRBJ2-1; 8 nucleotides match TRBD2. V shed 9 bases, J shed 0 bases, and the junction held 10 bases outside the gene matches. Germline CDR1 LNHDA, CDR2 SQIVND (reference sequence). The CDR3 length is 16 residues. The CDR3, as DNA: TGTGCCAGCACCTACCGAAGCGGGGGCTCCTACAATGAGCAGTTCTTC. This encodes CASTYRSGGSYNEQFF.

The V gene is TRBV6-6, the J gene TRBJ1-2; the match to TRBD1 covers 8 bases. With 6 bases clipped from V and 6 bases from J, the junction kept 12 bases outside the gene matches. Germline lookup yields CDR1 MNHNY and CDR2 SVGAGI (reference sequence). The CDR3 runs to 15 residues. The CDR3 DNA follows: TGTGCCAGCAGCTCCAACACAGGGGGAAGGGATGGCTACACCTTC. It encodes CASSSNTGGRDGYTF.

This clone was observed a handful of times. This chain uses TRBV30 with TRBJ2-1; D uncertain. The V end was cut by 0 bases, the J end by 6 bases, with 15 bases between. Germline CDR1 is GTSNPN and CDR2 is SVGIG (reference sequence). This CDR3 spans 15 amino acids. The CDR3 sequence is CAWSVRRRLINEQFF. DNA of the CDR3: TGTGCCTGGAGTGTTAGAAGGCGCCTGATCAATGAGCAGTTCTTC.

V and J are TRBV27 and TRBJ2-1; 7 bases are a match to TRBD2. In germline, CDR1 is MNHEY, CDR2 SMNVEV (reference sequence). The CDR3 is 13 amino acids. V lost 6 bases and J lost 2; bases outside the gene matches: 1. The CDR3 sequence: CASRGRAYNEQFF. DNA for the CDR3: TGTGCCAGCAGAGGGAGGGCCTACAATGAGCAGTTCTTC.

V and J are TRBV5-8 and TRBJ2-7; D unresolved. Deletions cut 4 bases from V and 3 bases from J, with 8 bases between. The CDR3 covers 12 residues. Germline V lookup: CDR1 SGHTS, CDR2 YDEGEE. The CDR3 loop is CASSLGGYEQYF. As DNA, the CDR3 is TGTGCCAGCAGCCTAGGTGGCTACGAGCAGTACTTC.

The chain uses TRBV19 and TRBJ2-3; D gene unclear. Germline CDR1 and CDR2: LNHDA and SQIVND (reference sequence). This CDR3 has 15 residues. Trimming shortened V by 7 bases and J by 4 bases, and 18 bases separated the two germline ends. The CDR3 is CASTAQWGGADTQYF. The DNA of the CDR3 is TGTGCCAGTACCGCCCAGTGGGGTGGGGCAGATACGCAGTATTTT.

The gene calls are TRBV23-1 and TRBJ1-1, with a possible D match to TRBD1 (5 bases). TRBV23-1 is identified as an open reading frame with a role that is uncertain. The CDR3 loop spans 15 amino acids. Trimming removed 3 bases at V and 4 bases at J, with 15 bases between. DNA for the CDR3: TGCGCCAGCAGTCAGCTACGGGGGAAGTGCACTGAAGCTTTCTTT. Its protein product is CASSQLRGKCTEAFF.

The J gene is TRBJ2-2, the V gene TRBV5-5, with D unresolved. CDR1 and CDR2 (germline): SGHKS, YYEKEE (reference sequence). The CDR3 contains 14 residues. V gave up 5 bases and J gave up 2 bases, with 10 bases separating them. CDR3 residues: CASSEDVNTGELFF. CDR3 coding DNA: TGTGCCAGCAGTGAGGACGTAAACACCGGGGAGCTGTTTTTT.

This clone came up once. This chain links TRBV15 with TRBJ1-1; D might be TRBD1 (5 bases). Trimming removed 3 bases from V and 1 base from J, with 12 bases in between. CDR1 and CDR2 from the germline V gene are LNHNV and YYDKDF (reference sequence). The CDR3 spans 15 residues. The chain's CDR3 is CATSSRQTPNTEAFF. CDR3 in DNA: TGTGCCACCAGCAGCCGACAGACACCGAACACTGAAGCTTTCTTT.

V is TRBV5-4 and J is TRBJ1-2; no definite D call. This CDR3 is 15 amino acids long. Trimming left V 4 bases short and J 4 bases short, with 17 bases between. Germline values: CDR1 SGHNT, CDR2 YYREEE (reference sequence). CDR3 bases: TGTGCCAGCAGCCACTCGTTCGAAGGTACCTATGGCTACACCTTC. The encoded protein is CASSHSFEGTYGYTF.

This clone appeared once. The chain is built from TRBV19 and TRBJ1-2, with 8 bases lining up with TRBD1. Germline CDR1 and CDR2: LNHDA and SQIVND (reference sequence). J lost 5 bases, V lost 7 bases, and 3 bases had no gene match. The CDR3 is made up of 12 amino acids. CDR3 in DNA: TGTGCCAGTACACGGACAGGGTATGGCTACACCTTC. Amino acids: CASTRTGYGYTF.

V gene TRBV9 combines with J gene TRBJ2-3; a weak D match, TRBD2 (6 bases). The V gene's germline CDR1 is SGDLS and CDR2 YYNGEE. Trimming shortened V by 1 base and J by 3 bases, and 21 bases separated the two germline ends. The CDR3 is 18 amino acids. The CDR3: CASSVLPDFLGGTDTQYF. CDR3 in DNA: TGTGCCAGCAGCGTACTCCCTGACTTTCTGGGGGGTACAGATACGCAGTATTTT.

This clone was seen a handful of times. V gene TRBV2 combines with J gene TRBJ2-5, with D maybe TRBD2 (6 bases). Per germline, CDR1 SNHLY and CDR2 FYNNEI. This CDR3 is 12 amino acids long. The V gene lost 7 bases and the J gene lost 1 base, with 7 bases spanning the gap. For the CDR3, the DNA is TGTGCCAGCAAGGGACTCCAAGAGACCCAGTACTTC. This encodes CASKGLQETQYF. Looking up the rest from reference TRBV2 and TRBJ2-5 gives the full variable domain: EPEVTQTPSHQVTQMGQEVILRCVPISNHLYFYWYRQILGQKVEFLVSFYNNEISEKSEIFDDQFSVERPDGSNFTLKIRSTKLEDSAMYFCASKGLQETQYFGPGTRLLVL.

The genes are TRBV10-3 and TRBJ1-1, with D maybe TRBD1 (5 bases). This CDR3 has 16 residues. V shed 0 bases and J shed 5 bases, with 16 bases lying between them. Germline CDR1 ENHRY, CDR2 SYGVKD. The CDR3 is CAISESGTGLVTEAFF. DNA for the CDR3: TGTGCCATCAGTGAGTCGGGGACGGGCCTTGTAACTGAAGCTTTCTTT.

The chain joins TRBV4-1 to TRBJ2-2, with 10 nucleotides matching TRBD1. V shed 4 bases, J shed 5 bases, and the junction held 4 bases outside the gene matches. The CDR3 covers 15 residues. Germline V gives CDR1 MGHRA, CDR2 YSYEKL. The chain's CDR3 is CASSPPGQGTGELFF. The CDR3 DNA reads as TGCGCCAGCAGCCCACCGGGACAGGGGACCGGGGAGCTGTTTTTT.

In DNA form, the CDR3 reads TGTGCCAGCCATGGGACAGGGAAGTTGAATGGCTACACCTTC. This gives the protein CASHGTGKLNGYTF. V is TRBV27 and J is TRBJ1-2; 9 positions match TRBD1. Per germline, CDR1 MNHEY and CDR2 SMNVEV (reference sequence). The CDR3 covers 14 residues. Trimming at V came to 8 bases and at J to 6 bases, leaving 10 bases not matched to a gene.